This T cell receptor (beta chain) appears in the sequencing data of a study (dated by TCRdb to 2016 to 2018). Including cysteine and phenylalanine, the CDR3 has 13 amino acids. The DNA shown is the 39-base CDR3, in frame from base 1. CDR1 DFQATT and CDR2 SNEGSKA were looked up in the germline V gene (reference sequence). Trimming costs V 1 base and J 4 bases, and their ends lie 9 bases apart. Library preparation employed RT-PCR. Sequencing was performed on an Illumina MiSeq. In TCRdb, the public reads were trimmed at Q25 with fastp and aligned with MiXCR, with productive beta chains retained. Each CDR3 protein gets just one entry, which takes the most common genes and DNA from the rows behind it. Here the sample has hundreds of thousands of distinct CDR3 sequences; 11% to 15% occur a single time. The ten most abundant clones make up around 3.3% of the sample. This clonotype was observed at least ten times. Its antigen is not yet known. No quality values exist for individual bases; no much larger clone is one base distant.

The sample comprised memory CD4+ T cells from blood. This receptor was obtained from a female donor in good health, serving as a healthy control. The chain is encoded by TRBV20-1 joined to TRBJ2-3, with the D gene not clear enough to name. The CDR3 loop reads CSARVRVPDTQYF. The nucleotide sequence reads TGCAGTGCTAGAGTACGAGTTCCAGATACGCAGTATTTT.